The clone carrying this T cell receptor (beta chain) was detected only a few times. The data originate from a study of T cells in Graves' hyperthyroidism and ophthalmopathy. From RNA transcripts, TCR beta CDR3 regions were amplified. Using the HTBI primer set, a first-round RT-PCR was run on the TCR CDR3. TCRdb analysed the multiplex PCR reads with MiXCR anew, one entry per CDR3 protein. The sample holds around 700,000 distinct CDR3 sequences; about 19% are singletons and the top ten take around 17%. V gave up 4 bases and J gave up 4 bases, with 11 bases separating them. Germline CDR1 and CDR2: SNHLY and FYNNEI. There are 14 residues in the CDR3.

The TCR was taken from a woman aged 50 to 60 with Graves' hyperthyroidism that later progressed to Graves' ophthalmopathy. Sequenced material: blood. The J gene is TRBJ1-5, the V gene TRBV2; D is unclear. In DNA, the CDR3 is TGTGCCAGCAGTGCTACGGGTGTTAATCAGCCCCAGCATTTT. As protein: CASSATGVNQPQHF.